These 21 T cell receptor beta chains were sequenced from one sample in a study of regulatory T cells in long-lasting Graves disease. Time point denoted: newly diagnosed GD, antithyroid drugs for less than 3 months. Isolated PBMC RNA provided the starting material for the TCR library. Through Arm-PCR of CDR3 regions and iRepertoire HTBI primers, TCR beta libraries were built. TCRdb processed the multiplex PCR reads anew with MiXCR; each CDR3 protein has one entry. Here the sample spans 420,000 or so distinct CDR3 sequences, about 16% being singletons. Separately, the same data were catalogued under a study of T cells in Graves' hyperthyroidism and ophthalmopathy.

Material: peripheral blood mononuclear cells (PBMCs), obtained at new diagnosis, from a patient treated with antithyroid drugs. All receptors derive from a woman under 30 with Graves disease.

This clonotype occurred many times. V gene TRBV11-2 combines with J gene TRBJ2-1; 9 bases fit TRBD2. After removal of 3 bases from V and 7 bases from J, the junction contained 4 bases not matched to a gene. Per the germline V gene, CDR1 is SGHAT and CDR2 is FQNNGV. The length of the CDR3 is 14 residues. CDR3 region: CASSFSGSGNEQFF. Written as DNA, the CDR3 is TGTGCCAGCAGCTTTAGCGGGAGCGGGAATGAGCAGTTCTTC.

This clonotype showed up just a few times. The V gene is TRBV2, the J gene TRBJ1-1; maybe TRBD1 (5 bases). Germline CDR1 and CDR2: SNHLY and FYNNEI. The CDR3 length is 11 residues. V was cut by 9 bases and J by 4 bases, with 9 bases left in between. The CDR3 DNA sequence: TGTGCCAGATCCGGGACCACTGAAGCTTTCTTT. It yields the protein CARSGTTEAFF. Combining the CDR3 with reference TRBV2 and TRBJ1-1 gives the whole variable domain EPEVTQTPSHQVTQMGQEVILRCVPISNHLYFYWYRQILGQKVEFLVSFYNNEISEKSEIFDDQFSVERPDGSNFTLKIRSTKLEDSAMYFCARSGTTEAFFGQGTRLTVV.

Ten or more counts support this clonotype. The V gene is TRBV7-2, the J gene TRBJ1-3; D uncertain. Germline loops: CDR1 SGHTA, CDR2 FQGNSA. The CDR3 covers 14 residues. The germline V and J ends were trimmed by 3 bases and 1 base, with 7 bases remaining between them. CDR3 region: CASSFTLSGNTIYF. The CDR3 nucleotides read TGTGCCAGCAGCTTCACGCTATCTGGAAACACCATATATTTT.

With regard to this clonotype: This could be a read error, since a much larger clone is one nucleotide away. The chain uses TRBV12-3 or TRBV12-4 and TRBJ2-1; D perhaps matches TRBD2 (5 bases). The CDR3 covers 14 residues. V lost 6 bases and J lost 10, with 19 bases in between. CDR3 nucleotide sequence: TGTGCCAGCAGCGTGGGAGACCGCTCCTACGAGCAGTTCTTC. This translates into CASSVGDRSYEQFF.

CDR3 coding DNA: TGTGCCAGCAGTTCTGCAGGGGGCAGCAATCAGCCCCAGCATTTT. Translating it yields CASSSAGGSNQPQHF. This sequence joins TRBV6-5 and TRBJ1-5; TRBD1 matches at 8 bases. Germline CDR1 is MNHEY and CDR2 is SVGAGI. This CDR3 has 15 amino acids. Trimming removed 4 bases from V and 1 base from J; junction bases left unmatched: 3.

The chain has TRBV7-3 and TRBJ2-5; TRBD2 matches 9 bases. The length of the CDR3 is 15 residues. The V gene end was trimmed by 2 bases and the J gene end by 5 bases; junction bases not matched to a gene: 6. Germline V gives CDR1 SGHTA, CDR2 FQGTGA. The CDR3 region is CASSLDSGSGETQYF. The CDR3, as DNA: TGTGCCAGCAGCTTAGATAGCGGGAGCGGGGAGACCCAGTACTTC.

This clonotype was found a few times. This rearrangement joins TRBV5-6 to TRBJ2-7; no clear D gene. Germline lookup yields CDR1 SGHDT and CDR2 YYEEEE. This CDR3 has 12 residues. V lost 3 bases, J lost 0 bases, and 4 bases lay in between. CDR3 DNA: TGTGCCAGCAGCTCCTTCTCCTACGAGCAGTACTTC. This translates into CASSSFSYEQYF. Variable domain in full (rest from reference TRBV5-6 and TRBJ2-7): DAGVTQSPTHLIKTRGQQVTLRCSPKSGHDTVSWYQQALGQGPQFIFQYYEEEERQRGNFPDRFSGHQFPNYSSELNVNALLLGDSALYLCASSSFSYEQYFGPGTRLTVT.

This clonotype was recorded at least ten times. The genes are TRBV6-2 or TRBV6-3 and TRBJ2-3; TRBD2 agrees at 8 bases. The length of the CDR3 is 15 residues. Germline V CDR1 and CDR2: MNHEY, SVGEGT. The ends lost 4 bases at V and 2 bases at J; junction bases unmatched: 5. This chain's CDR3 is CASSWNSGATDTQYF. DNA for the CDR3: TGTGCCAGCAGTTGGAATAGCGGGGCCACAGATACGCAGTATTTT.

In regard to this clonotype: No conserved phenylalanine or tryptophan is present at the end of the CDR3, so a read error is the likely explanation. The CDR3 DNA reads TGTGCCAGCAAAACGGCCAGGGGACCCTACGAGCAGTACTCC. Encoded protein: CASKTARGPYEQYS. The V call is TRBV6-1, the J call TRBJ2-7; TRBD1 might be the D (6 bases). CDR1 is MNHNS, CDR2 SASEGT, per germline. There are 14 residues in the CDR3. Trimming stripped 7 bases from V and 2 bases from J, with 15 bases between.

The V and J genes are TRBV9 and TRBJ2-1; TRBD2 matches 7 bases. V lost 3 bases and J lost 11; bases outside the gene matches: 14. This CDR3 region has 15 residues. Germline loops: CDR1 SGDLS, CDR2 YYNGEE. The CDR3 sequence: CASSDLAGGGHKQFF. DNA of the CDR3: TGTGCCAGCAGCGACTTAGCGGGTGGCGGTCATAAGCAGTTCTTC.

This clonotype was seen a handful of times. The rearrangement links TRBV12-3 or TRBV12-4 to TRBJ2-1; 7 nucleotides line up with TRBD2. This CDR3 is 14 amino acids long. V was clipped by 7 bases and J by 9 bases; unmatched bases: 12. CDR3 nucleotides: TGTGCCAGCACGCTAATGGGAGGGTCGGGTGAGCAGTTCTTC. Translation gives CASTLMGGSGEQFF.

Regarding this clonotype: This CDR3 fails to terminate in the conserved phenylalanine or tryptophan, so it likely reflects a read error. CDR3 sequence (DNA): TGTGCCACCTCTACCGGGACAGGCAATCAGCCCCAGCATTCT. It yields the protein CATSTGTGNQPQHS. The rearrangement links TRBV7-9 to TRBJ1-5; TRBD1 agrees at 7 bases. Germline lookup yields CDR1 SEHNR and CDR2 FQNEAQ (reference sequence). The CDR3 extends over 14 amino acids. Trimming cost V 10 bases and J 2 bases; bases outside gene matches: 8.

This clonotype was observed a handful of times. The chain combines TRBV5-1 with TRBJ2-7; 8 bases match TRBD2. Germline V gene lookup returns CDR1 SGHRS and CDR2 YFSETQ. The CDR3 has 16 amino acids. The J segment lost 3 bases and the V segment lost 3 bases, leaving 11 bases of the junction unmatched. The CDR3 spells CASSYPEREPDYEQYF. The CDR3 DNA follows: TGCGCCAGCAGCTACCCCGAGCGGGAGCCCGACTACGAGCAGTACTTC.

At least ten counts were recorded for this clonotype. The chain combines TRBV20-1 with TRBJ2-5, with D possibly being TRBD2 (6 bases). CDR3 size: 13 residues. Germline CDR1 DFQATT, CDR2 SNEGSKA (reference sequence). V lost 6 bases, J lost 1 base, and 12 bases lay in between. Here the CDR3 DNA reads TGCAGTGCCATCCCGGGACTCCAAGAGACCCAGTACTTC. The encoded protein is CSAIPGLQETQYF.

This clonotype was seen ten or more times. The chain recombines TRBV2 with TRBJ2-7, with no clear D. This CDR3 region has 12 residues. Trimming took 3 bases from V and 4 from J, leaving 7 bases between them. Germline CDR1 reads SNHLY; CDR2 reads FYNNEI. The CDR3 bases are TGTGCCAGCAGTGAGATCATATACGAGCAGTACTTC. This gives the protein CASSEIIYEQYF.

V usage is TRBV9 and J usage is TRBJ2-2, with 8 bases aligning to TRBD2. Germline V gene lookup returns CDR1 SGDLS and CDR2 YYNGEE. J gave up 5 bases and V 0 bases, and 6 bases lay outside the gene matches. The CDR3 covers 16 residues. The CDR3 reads CASSVARAGETGELFF. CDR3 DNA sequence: TGTGCCAGCAGCGTAGCACGAGCGGGAGAAACCGGGGAGCTGTTTTTT.

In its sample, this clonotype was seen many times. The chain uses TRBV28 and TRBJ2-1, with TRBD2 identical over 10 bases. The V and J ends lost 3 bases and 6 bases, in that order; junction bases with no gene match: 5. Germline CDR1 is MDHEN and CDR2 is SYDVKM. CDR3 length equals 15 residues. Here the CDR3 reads CASSLGSGRANEQFF. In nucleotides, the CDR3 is TGTGCCAGCAGTTTGGGAAGCGGGAGGGCCAATGAGCAGTTCTTC.

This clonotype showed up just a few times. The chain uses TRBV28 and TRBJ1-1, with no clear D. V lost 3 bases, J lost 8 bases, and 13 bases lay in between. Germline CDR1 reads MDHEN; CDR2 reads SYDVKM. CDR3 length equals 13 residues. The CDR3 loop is CASSFIRTSEAFF. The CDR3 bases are TGTGCCAGCAGTTTTATACGGACCTCGGAAGCTTTCTTT. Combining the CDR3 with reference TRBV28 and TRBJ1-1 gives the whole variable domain DVKVTQSSRYLVKRTGEKVFLECVQDMDHENMFWYRQDPGLGLRLIYFSYDVKMKEKGDIPEGYSVSREKKERFSLILESASTNQTSMYLCASSFIRTSEAFFGQGTRLTVV.

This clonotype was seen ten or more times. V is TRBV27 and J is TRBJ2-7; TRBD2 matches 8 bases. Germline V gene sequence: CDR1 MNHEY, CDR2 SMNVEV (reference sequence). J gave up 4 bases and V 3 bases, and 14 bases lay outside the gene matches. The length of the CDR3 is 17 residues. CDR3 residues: CASSFAREGEYHYEQYF. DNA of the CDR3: TGTGCCAGCAGTTTTGCCCGGGAGGGGGAGTACCATTACGAGCAGTACTTC.

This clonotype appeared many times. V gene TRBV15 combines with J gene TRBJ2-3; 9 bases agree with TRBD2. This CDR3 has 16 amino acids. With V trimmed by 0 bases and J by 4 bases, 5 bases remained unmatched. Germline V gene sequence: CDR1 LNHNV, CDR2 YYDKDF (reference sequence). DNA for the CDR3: TGTGCCACCAGCAGAGATTTTAGCGGGAGCGCAGATACGCAGTATTTT. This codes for CATSRDFSGSADTQYF.

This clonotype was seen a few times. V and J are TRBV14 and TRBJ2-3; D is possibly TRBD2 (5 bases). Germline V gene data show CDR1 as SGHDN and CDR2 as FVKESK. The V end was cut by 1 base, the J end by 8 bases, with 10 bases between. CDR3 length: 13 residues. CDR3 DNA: TGTGCCAGCAGCCAAGCGGGATGGGCTACGCAGTATTTT. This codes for CASSQAGWATQYF. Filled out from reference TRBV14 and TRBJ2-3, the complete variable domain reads EAGVTQFPSHSVIEKGQTVTLRCDPISGHDNLYWYRRVMGKEIKFLLHFVKESKQDESGMPNNRFLAERTGGTYSTLKVQPAELEDSGVYFCASSQAGWATQYFGPGTRLTVL.